This T cell receptor beta chain was sequenced in a study of blood T cell repertoires in COVID-19. Here immunoSEQ multiplex PCR was the method, and the copy in TCRdb shows in-frame clones only, minus some. The sample yields about 200,000 clones, 82% seen once. The sample was peripheral blood. The receptor was isolated from a human donor with acute or convalescent COVID-19. The donor label of this sample is uncertain.

The CDR3 DNA reads TGTGCCAGCAGTTTCAGGGGCCAGGAGACCCAGTACTTC. It specifies CASSFRGQETQYF. This chain links TRBV28 with TRBJ2-5, with D possibly TRBD1 on 6 matching bases. The V and J ends lost 3 bases and 5 bases respectively, with 10 bases between them. Germline V gives CDR1 MDHEN, CDR2 SYDVKM. The CDR3 has 13 residues.